The 19 T cell receptor beta chains below were found in one sample sequenced in a study of blood T cell repertoires in COVID-19. Measured with immunoSEQ multiplex PCR; TCRdb has only the in-frame clones, and not every one. The table lists roughly 50,000 clones, about nine tenths of them singletons, with just over 5% in the top ten. The sequencing sample was made of peripheral blood. The receptors shown here come from an older man with acute or convalescent COVID-19.

The sample holds a few counts of this clone. The rearrangement joins TRBV12-5 to TRBJ1-3; D is unclear. The CDR3 loop spans 15 amino acids. Per germline, CDR1 LGHNT and CDR2 FRNRAP. The V end was cut by 1 base, the J end by 0 bases, with 7 bases between. For the CDR3, the DNA is TGTGCTAGTGGTTTGGATCGGGTCTCTGGAAACACCATATATTTT. Amino acids: CASGLDRVSGNTIYF. Combining the CDR3 with reference TRBV12-5 and TRBJ1-3 gives the whole variable domain DARVTQTPRHKVTEMGQEVTMRCQPILGHNTVFWYRQTMMQGLELLAYFRNRAPLDDSGMPKDRFSAEMPDATLATLKIQPSEPRDSAVYFCASGLDRVSGNTIYFGEGSWLTVV.

The J gene is TRBJ1-1, the V gene TRBV18; D call uncertain. Germline V gene lookup returns CDR1 KGHSH and CDR2 LQKENI. The ends were cut back, 2 bases at V and 2 bases at J, with 6 bases in the middle. The length of the CDR3 is 13 residues. Here the CDR3 reads CASSPTANTEAFF. The CDR3 nucleotides read TGTGCCAGCTCACCAACAGCTAACACTGAAGCTTTCTTT.

This clone was recorded once. This rearrangement joins TRBV24-1 to TRBJ1-5, with TRBD1 matching 12 bases. J gave up 7 bases and V 3 bases, and 6 bases lay outside the gene matches. The CDR3 loop spans 16 amino acids. CDR1 KGHDR and CDR2 SFDVKD come from the germline V gene. In DNA form, the CDR3 reads TGTGCCACCAGTGATGCCGGGACAGGGGGCGTACAGCCCCAGCATTTT. This codes for CATSDAGTGGVQPQHF.

The genes are TRBV27 and TRBJ2-3, with 8 bases matching TRBD1. Germline CDR1 reads MNHEY; CDR2 reads SMNVEV (reference sequence). Trimming removed 4 bases from V and 3 bases from J; junction bases left unmatched: 9. The length of the CDR3 is 16 residues. In DNA, the CDR3 is TGTGCCAGCAGTTCGGACAGGGTCGTTCGTACAGATACGCAGTATTTT. Translated, it gives CASSSDRVVRTDTQYF.

The chain is built from TRBV13 and TRBJ1-1; D is undetermined. The CDR3 runs to 13 residues. V lost 2 bases, J lost 4 bases, and 8 bases lay in between. The germline gives CDR1 PRHDT, CDR2 FYEKMQ (reference sequence). CDR3 coding DNA: TGTGCCAGCAGCTTACGACGGAGCACTGAAGCTTTCTTT. This sequence encodes CASSLRRSTEAFF. Drawing the rest from reference TRBV13 and TRBJ1-1, the complete variable domain is AAGVIQSPRHLIKEKRETATLKCYPIPRHDTVYWYQQGPGQDPQFLISFYEKMQSDKGSIPDRFSAQQFSDYHSELNMSSLELGDSALYFCASSLRRSTEAFFGQGTRLTVV.

The J gene is TRBJ1-3, the V gene TRBV19, with no clear D. Germline V gene sequence: CDR1 LNHDA, CDR2 SQIVND (reference sequence). CDR3 length: 15 amino acids. V was trimmed by 5 bases and J by 0 bases, leaving 11 bases between them. CDR3 in DNA: TGTGCCAGTAGTGTTGGCGGGCCCTCTGGAAACACCATATATTTT. It codes for CASSVGGPSGNTIYF.

The chain couples TRBV3-1 (or the pseudogene TRBV3-2) to TRBJ2-7; D is possibly TRBD1 (6 bases). Germline CDR1 and CDR2: LGHDT and YNNKEL (reference sequence). Trimming left V 4 bases short and J 3 bases short, with 13 bases between. This CDR3 contains 14 residues. CDR3 DNA sequence: TGTGCCAGCAGCCCACTGACAGGAGGCTACGAGCAGTACTTC. Translation gives CASSPLTGGYEQYF.

The V call is TRBV7-2, the J call TRBJ1-4; TRBD1 aligns across 8 bases. V lost 2 bases and J lost 5; bases outside the gene matches: 7. The germline V gene has CDR1 SGHTA and CDR2 FQGNSA. The CDR3 has 16 amino acids. The CDR3, as DNA: TGTGCCAGCAGCTTATATGGGACAGGTAGAAATGAAAAACTGTTTTTT. Its protein is CASSLYGTGRNEKLFF.

The CDR3, as DNA: TGCGCCAGCAGCCAAGGGGTGCGGACTAATGAAAAACTGTTTTTT. Translated, it gives CASSQGVRTNEKLFF. This chain links TRBV4-3 with TRBJ1-4; no clear D gene. The CDR3 is 15 amino acids. The V end lost 1 base, the J end lost 2 bases, and 8 bases lay between the germline ends. Germline lookup yields CDR1 LGHNA and CDR2 YSLEER.

The chain joins TRBV4-2 to TRBJ1-5; D is ambiguous. Germline values: CDR1 LGHNA, CDR2 YNFKEQ. V lost 1 base and J lost 1, with 11 bases in between. This CDR3 has 16 residues. In DNA form, the CDR3 reads TGTGCCAGCAGCCAAGTAGACTGGTTGAGCAATCAGCCCCAGCATTTT. This encodes CASSQVDWLSNQPQHF.

The rearrangement uses TRBV3-1 (or the pseudogene TRBV3-2) and TRBJ2-1; 10 bases map to TRBD2. The trim removed 3 bases at V and 2 bases at J, leaving 4 bases unmatched. From germline, CDR1 is LGHDT and CDR2 YNNKEL (reference sequence). This CDR3 is built from 16 residues. In DNA form, the CDR3 reads TGTGCCAGCAGCCACTCCGGACTAGCGGCCTACAATGAGCAGTTCTTC. This gives the protein CASSHSGLAAYNEQFF.

The chain joins TRBV19 to TRBJ2-2, with 10 bases fitting TRBD2. Germline V CDR1 and CDR2: LNHDA, SQIVND (reference sequence). This CDR3 contains 17 residues. J gave up 1 base and V 1 base, and 3 bases lay outside the gene matches. This CDR3 is CASSIGSGGMNTGELFF. The CDR3 region has the DNA TGTGCCAGTAGTATAGGTAGCGGGGGGATGAACACCGGGGAGCTGTTTTTT. The complete variable domain, with remaining parts taken from reference TRBV19 and TRBJ2-2, reads DGGITQSPKYLFRKEGQNVTLSCEQNLNHDAMYWYRQDPGQGLRLIYYSQIVNDFQKGDIAEGYSVSREKKESFPLTVTSAQKNPTAFYLCASSIGSGGMNTGELFFGEGSRLTVL.

The V call is TRBV2, the J call TRBJ2-5; a possible D gene is TRBD2 (6 bases). CDR1 is SNHLY and CDR2 is FYNNEI in the germline V gene. This CDR3 has 12 amino acids. Trimming removed 3 bases at V and 12 bases at J, with 14 bases between. The CDR3 loop is CASSDDGGSEYF. The CDR3 DNA is TGTGCCAGCAGTGACGATGGGGGGTCCGAGTACTTC.

The chain combines TRBV24-1 with TRBJ2-1; 7 nucleotides line up with TRBD2. Germline CDR1 and CDR2: KGHDR and SFDVKD. V gave up 1 base and J gave up 0 bases; unmatched junction bases: 2. CDR3 length: 16 residues. In nucleotides, the CDR3 is TGTGCCACCAGTGATTTAACGGGGGGCTCCTACAATGAGCAGTTCTTC. It codes for CATSDLTGGSYNEQFF.

The chain couples TRBV5-4 to TRBJ1-2; 7 bases align to TRBD1. In germline, CDR1 is SGHNT, CDR2 YYREEE (reference sequence). The CDR3 is 14 residues long. Unmatched junction bases numbered 8, after V lost 5 bases and J lost 4 bases. Written as DNA, the CDR3 is TGTGCCAGCAGTACCGGACAGGTTCGCTATGGCTACACCTTC. This translates into CASSTGQVRYGYTF.

V is TRBV2 and J is TRBJ2-1, with 8 nucleotides matching TRBD1. The trim removed 5 bases at V and 12 bases at J, leaving 6 bases unmatched. The CDR3 contains 12 residues. Germline V gene lookup returns CDR1 SNHLY and CDR2 FYNNEI. CDR3 DNA: TGTGCCAGCAGTCCTCAGGGGGCTGGGCAGTTCTTC. Translation: CASSPQGAGQFF.

The rearrangement links TRBV19 to TRBJ1-5, with TRBD1 identical over 7 bases. The CDR3 length is 15 residues. Germline CDR1 reads LNHDA; CDR2 reads SQIVND (reference sequence). The junction had 8 bases not matched to a gene; V was cut back by 3 bases and J by 6 bases. The CDR3 loop is CASSIPGGSGQPQHF. The CDR3 nucleotides are TGTGCCAGTAGTATTCCAGGGGGATCAGGTCAGCCCCAGCATTTT.

This sequence joins TRBV19 and TRBJ1-2, with D possibly TRBD1 on 5 matching bases. V lost 7 bases, J lost 7 bases, and 13 bases lay in between. Germline-derived CDR1 and CDR2 are LNHDA and SQIVND (reference sequence). The CDR3 has 12 amino acids. The chain's CDR3 is CASKLGGSGYTF. CDR3 coding DNA: TGTGCCAGTAAGCTCGGGGGGTCTGGCTACACCTTC.

V gene TRBV6-2 or TRBV6-3 combines with J gene TRBJ1-1; weak D call: TRBD1 (6 bases). The germline gives CDR1 MNHEY, CDR2 SVGEGT. Trimming took 3 bases from V and 1 from J, leaving 15 bases between them. The CDR3 length is 16 residues. This CDR3 reads CASSYQTGTGNTEAFF. The CDR3 bases are TGTGCCAGCAGTTATCAAACAGGGACGGGGAACACTGAAGCTTTCTTT.